In its sample, the clone carrying this T cell receptor beta chain was seen once. This specimen comes from a study of blood T cell repertoires in COVID-19. Study details: The United States, Italy and Spain were the sources of the acute and convalescent COVID-19 samples. T cells, B-cell-depleted T cells, or PBMCs supplied cDNA or gDNA.

In the source study's methods: Amplification with reference gene primers provided the estimates of nucleated cell counts. Some clones are missing from TCRdb's copy, which holds only in-frame ones; the method was immunoSEQ multiplex PCR. The V and J calls and clone size come from that table; D and trimming were worked out from the DNA. The sample holds approximately 90,000 clones; about nine tenths are singletons and the top ten take approximately 0.45%. Germline CDR1 reads MNHEY; CDR2 reads SMNVEV (reference sequence). V shed 5 bases and J shed 1 base, with 12 bases lying between them. The CDR3 has 14 amino acids.

The chain employs TRBV27 and TRBJ2-7; D perhaps matches TRBD1 (5 bases). The sequence was collected from a man aged 55 to 70 with acute or convalescent COVID-19. The specimen was peripheral blood. The CDR3 sequence: CASSAQVLSYEQYF. The CDR3 region has the DNA TGTGCCAGCAGTGCACAGGTCCTATCCTACGAGCAGTACTTC.